The next 9 T cell receptor beta chains were all read from a single sample in a study of Tregs in tolerant kidney transplant recipients. Measured with immunoSEQ multiplex PCR; TCRdb has only the in-frame clones, and not every one. Of approximately 60,000 clones in the sample, roughly 86% were seen once. The nonmyeloablative bone marrow transplants came from related graft donors, with transient mixed chimerism. The sample in question was CD4+ T cells from blood (PBMCs), obtained 6 months after the transplant. The receptors shown here come from a human patient who received a combined kidney and bone marrow transplant. Some T cells may possibly be graft donor cells.

The table lists this clone with a few counts. The V call is TRBV15, the J call TRBJ1-4; 9 positions agree with TRBD1. The CDR3 consists of 17 residues. Trimming cost V 3 bases and J 6 bases; bases outside gene matches: 11. The V gene's germline CDR1 is LNHNV and CDR2 YYDKDF (reference sequence). CDR3 nucleotide sequence: TGTGCCACCAGCAGTAGACCGGGACAGGGTAGGGATGAAAAACTGTTTTTT. Translation: CATSSRPGQGRDEKLFF.

V gene TRBV6-1 combines with J gene TRBJ1-2; D is undetermined. This CDR3 spans 14 amino acids. The V gene's germline CDR1 is MNHNS and CDR2 SASEGT. Trimming took 4 bases from V and 5 from J, leaving 14 bases between them. In nucleotides, the CDR3 is TGTGCCAGCAGTGTTGCCCCCAGTACATATGGCTACACCTTC. This codes for CASSVAPSTYGYTF.

This clone was seen a single time. The CDR3 coding sequence is TGTGCCAGCATCCCGGGGGGTAGCGGGGGTTACAATGAGCAGTTCTTC. Its protein product is CASIPGGSGGYNEQFF. The J gene is TRBJ2-1, the V gene TRBV11-1; 9 positions agree with TRBD2. This CDR3 has 16 residues. J lost 4 bases, V lost 7 bases, and 11 bases had no gene match. Per the germline V gene, CDR1 is SGHAT and CDR2 is FQDESV (reference sequence).

The chain combines TRBV5-4 with TRBJ2-5; 11 bases agree with TRBD2. The CDR3 spans 17 residues. Trimming cost V 0 bases and J 2 bases; bases outside gene matches: 6. Germline V gene data show CDR1 as SGHNT and CDR2 as YYREEE (reference sequence). The CDR3 sequence: CASSLDPTSGAQETQYF. The CDR3 region has the DNA TGTGCCAGCAGCTTGGACCCGACTAGCGGGGCACAAGAGACCCAGTACTTC.

V gene TRBV6-5 combines with J gene TRBJ2-5; TRBD1 matches 7 bases. The CDR3 extends over 14 amino acids. With V trimmed by 4 bases and J by 5 bases, 7 bases remained unmatched. Germline-derived CDR1 and CDR2 are MNHEY and SVGAGI. This CDR3 is CASSFRTGSETQYF. The CDR3 DNA follows: TGTGCCAGCAGTTTCCGGACAGGTTCGGAGACCCAGTACTTC.

In nucleotides, the CDR3 is TGTGCCAGCAGCCTCAGGATTTTTAACACCGGGGAGCTGTTTTTT. Residues: CASSLRIFNTGELFF. This chain uses TRBV14 with TRBJ2-2; no definite D call. Trimming stripped 4 bases from V and 2 bases from J, with 11 bases between. The CDR3 is 15 amino acids. CDR1 and CDR2 (germline): SGHDN, FVKESK. The full variable domain, its missing parts supplied by reference TRBV14 and TRBJ2-2, is EAGVTQFPSHSVIEKGQTVTLRCDPISGHDNLYWYRRVMGKEIKFLLHFVKESKQDESGMPNNRFLAERTGGTYSTLKVQPAELEDSGVYFCASSLRIFNTGELFFGEGSRLTVL.

The chain is built from TRBV4-1 and TRBJ1-5; D might be TRBD1 (5 bases). CDR1 and CDR2 from the germline V gene are MGHRA and YSYEKL. The CDR3 contains 16 residues. V was trimmed by 4 bases and J by 4 bases, leaving 17 bases between them. The CDR3 spells CASSPRQTLGNQPQHF. The DNA for the CDR3 is TGCGCCAGCAGCCCACGACAGACCCTGGGAAATCAGCCCCAGCATTTT.

This clone was found once. The rearrangement links TRBV7-9 to TRBJ2-5, with 7 nucleotides matching TRBD1. This CDR3 comprises 15 residues. Germline CDR1 is SEHNR and CDR2 is FQNEAQ (reference sequence). Losses at the gene ends were 5 bases for V and 5 bases for J; bases not matched to a gene: 11. CDR3 protein: CASSLKGASWETQYF. CDR3 DNA sequence: TGTGCCAGCAGCCTGAAGGGGGCTAGCTGGGAGACCCAGTACTTC.

This rearrangement joins TRBV7-3 to TRBJ1-1; D perhaps matches TRBD1 (5 bases). The CDR3 covers 14 residues. Germline CDR1 reads SGHTA; CDR2 reads FQGTGA. V lost 0 bases, J lost 8 bases, and 13 bases lay in between. In nucleotides, the CDR3 is TGTGCCAGCAGCTTAACAGGCGGCAGGGCAGAAGCTTTCTTT. This sequence encodes CASSLTGGRAEAFF.